This T cell receptor (beta chain) was identified in a study of cytomegalovirus exposure and HLA in healthy donors. CDR1 and CDR2 (germline): SGHAT, FQNNGV. The V gene end was trimmed by 5 bases and the J gene end by 6 bases; junction bases not matched to a gene: 7. CDR3 size: 16 residues. Study-wide results and limits: The analysis excluded some indistinguishable V segments, including TRBV6-2 and TRBV6-3. Some public TCRs appeared in many individuals, while most sequences were rare. Previous analysis showed most TCR beta V segments were productive about 87% or about 30% of the time.

Worth noting for this clone: Its antigen is still unknown.

PCR amplification relied on 60 Vbeta primers (plus 13 Jbeta primers). Profiled with immunoSEQ multiplex PCR; TCRdb holds only in-frame clones, not every one. The listing records approximately 150,000 clones. The TCR sequence derives from a male donor in good health and CMV-seronegative. The sequenced material came from PBMCs. The rearrangement links TRBV11-2 to TRBJ2-3, with 14 bases identical to TRBD2. This CDR3 is CASSPGLAGVGDTQYF. DNA for the CDR3: TGTGCCAGCAGCCCGGGACTAGCGGGAGTCGGGGATACGCAGTATTTT.